This T cell receptor (beta chain) was captured in a study of regulatory T cells in long-lasting Graves disease. Sequencing libraries for TCR beta were prepared with iRepertoire HTBI primers and Arm-PCR of CDR3 regions. TCRdb itself ran the multiplex PCR reads through MiXCR, one entry per CDR3 protein. The repertoire includes some 560,000 distinct CDR3 sequences, about 16% of them detected once, and 20% to 30% sits in the top ten. The CDR3 consists of 14 residues. V gave up 5 bases and J gave up 1 base, with 11 bases separating them. Germline V gene sequence: CDR1 MNHNS, CDR2 SASEGT. This sample's time point: newly diagnosed GD, antithyroid drugs for less than 3 months. The TCR library was made from RNA that had been extracted from PBMCs in TRIzol. A further study also used this sample, focusing on T cells in Graves' hyperthyroidism and ophthalmopathy. From that paper: An initial round of RT-PCR targeting the TCR CDR3 relied on the HTBI primer set.

The input for sequencing was peripheral blood mononuclear cells (PBMCs), taken at new diagnosis, from a patient treated with antithyroid drugs. The TCR comes from a woman aged 35 to 60 with Graves disease. This chain uses TRBV6-1 with TRBJ1-1; maybe TRBD1 (5 bases). The chain's CDR3 is CASSHVGGNTEAFF. The CDR3, as DNA: TGTGCCAGCAGTCACGTTGGGGGGAACACTGAAGCTTTCTTT.